One sample yielded the 27 T cell receptor beta chains listed below, sequenced in a study of Graves' ophthalmopathy and Graves' hyperthyroidism. RNA transcripts were the source from which TCR beta CDR3 regions were amplified. After a first-round RT-PCR with HTBI primers, a second-round multiplex PCR was run. TCRdb itself ran the multiplex PCR reads through MiXCR, one entry per CDR3 protein. This table has some 250,000 distinct CDR3 sequences, around 42% appearing once. What was sequenced was peripheral blood. The receptors were sampled from an adult man with Graves' ophthalmopathy.

This clonotype was detected a few times. This chain joins TRBV11-2 and TRBJ2-7; D is unclear. CDR3 size: 10 residues. CDR1 is SGHAT and CDR2 is FQNNGV in the germline V gene. V lost 3 bases and J 7 bases, leaving 4 bases between the germline ends. CDR3 in amino acids: CASSFREQYF. CDR3 in DNA: TGTGCCAGCAGCTTTAGGGAGCAGTACTTC.

V usage is TRBV5-1 and J usage is TRBJ1-4; the D is unclear. With 0 bases removed from V and 3 bases from J, the gap between germline ends came to 6 bases. Germline assignment: CDR1 SGHRS and CDR2 YFSETQ. The CDR3 sequence is 14 residues long. CDR3: CASSLVGANEKLFF. The DNA for the CDR3 is TGCGCCAGCAGCTTGGTCGGGGCTAATGAAAAACTGTTTTTT.

The V and J genes are TRBV9 and TRBJ2-2; 7 bases agree with TRBD2. J lost 3 bases, V lost 4 bases, and 6 bases had no gene match. Germline V gene data show CDR1 as SGDLS and CDR2 as YYNGEE. The CDR3 spans 15 residues. The CDR3: CASSPRLAHTGELFF. CDR3 DNA sequence: TGTGCCAGCAGCCCCCGACTAGCACACACCGGGGAGCTGTTTTTT. The full variable domain, in which reference TRBV9 and TRBJ2-2 provide the parts outside the CDR3, is DSGVTQTPKHLITATGQRVTLRCSPRSGDLSVYWYQQSLDQGLQFLIQYYNGEERAKGNILERFSAQQFPDLHSELNLSSLELGDSALYFCASSPRLAHTGELFFGEGSRLTVL.

CDR3 DNA sequence: TGCAGCGCGCGTTTCTTTTGGGACAGGGGCGCTCAGAACACTGAAGCTTTCTTT. Amino acids: CSARFFWDRGAQNTEAFF. The chain carries TRBV29-1 and TRBJ1-1, with 10 bases aligning to TRBD1. Germline V gene data show CDR1 as SQVTM and CDR2 as ANQGSEA. The CDR3 loop spans 18 amino acids. The trim removed 7 bases at V and 1 base at J, leaving 18 bases unmatched. The full variable domain, its missing parts supplied by reference TRBV29-1 and TRBJ1-1, is SAVISQKPSRDICQRGTSLTIQCQVDSQVTMMFWYRQQPGQSLTLIATANQGSEATYESGFVIDKFPISRPNLTFSTLTVSNMSPEDSSIYLCSARFFWDRGAQNTEAFFGQGTRLTVV.

A remark on this clonotype: One junction end disagrees with the germline gene, perhaps due to a read error. V and J are TRBV5-8 and TRBJ1-4, with a weak D call TRBD1 (6 bases). This CDR3 is built from 15 residues. CDR1 and CDR2 (germline): SGHTS, YDEGEE. CDR3: CASSDRTALNEKLFF. The CDR3, as DNA: TGCGCCAGCAGCGACCGGACAGCCCTCAATGAAAAACTGTTTTTT. Full variable domain (remainder filled in from reference TRBV5-8 and TRBJ1-4): EAGVTQSPTHLIKTRGQQATLRCSPISGHTSVYWYQQALGLGLQFLLWYDEGEERNRGNFPPRFSGRQFPNYSSELNVNALELEDSALYLCASSDRTALNEKLFFGSGTQLSVL.

This clonotype showed up many times. The chain employs TRBV29-1 and TRBJ1-1; D not certain. Germline CDR1 SQVTM, CDR2 ANQGSEA. CDR3 length: 13 residues. Trimming left V 4 bases short and J 5 bases short, with 14 bases between. For the CDR3, the DNA is TGCAGCGTTGGCGAAGGCCTTGGGACTGAAGCTTTCTTT. Amino acid sequence: CSVGEGLGTEAFF.

The chain links TRBV19 to TRBJ1-1; D call uncertain. Germline V gene sequence: CDR1 LNHDA, CDR2 SQIVND (reference sequence). Trimming took 0 bases from V and 4 from J, leaving 15 bases between them. The CDR3 is 16 amino acids. The CDR3 sequence: CASSIDGALQGTEAFF. The DNA for the CDR3 is TGTGCCAGTAGTATAGATGGCGCCCTCCAAGGCACTGAAGCTTTCTTT.

The V and J genes are TRBV9 and TRBJ1-1; no definite D call. The V gene lost 5 bases and the J gene lost 1 base, with 12 bases spanning the gap. Germline CDR1 SGDLS, CDR2 YYNGEE. The CDR3 sequence is 14 residues long. This CDR3 is CASSAAGANTEAFF. CDR3 nucleotide sequence: TGTGCCAGCAGTGCCGCGGGTGCGAACACTGAAGCTTTCTTT.

This clonotype was observed at least ten times. The chain recombines TRBV7-2 with TRBJ2-5; D unclear. Germline lookup yields CDR1 SGHTA and CDR2 FQGNSA. The CDR3 covers 13 residues. V lost 1 base and J 7 bases, leaving 10 bases between the germline ends. CDR3 residues: CASSLGWEATQYF. In nucleotides, the CDR3 is TGTGCCAGCAGCTTAGGCTGGGAAGCGACCCAGTACTTC.

CDR3 DNA: TGTGCCAGCAGCTTCAACAGGGGGACCGAGCAGTACTTC. Its protein product is CASSFNRGTEQYF. V and J are TRBV7-2 and TRBJ2-7, with 8 bases matching TRBD1. Germline-derived CDR1 and CDR2 are SGHTA and FQGNSA. V trimming: 3 bases; J trimming: 6 bases; junction bases outside the gene matches: 4. The CDR3 covers 13 residues.

The sample holds a few counts of this clonotype. This sequence joins TRBV29-1 and TRBJ1-2, with D maybe TRBD1 (6 bases). This CDR3 contains 12 residues. Trimming cost V 2 bases and J 8 bases, with 12 bases left between them. Germline-derived CDR1 and CDR2 are SQVTM and ANQGSEA. CDR3 residues: CSVEKGGPGYTF. The CDR3 nucleotides read TGCAGCGTTGAAAAAGGGGGGCCCGGCTACACCTTC.

The sample holds a few counts of this clonotype. The V call is TRBV20-1, the J call TRBJ1-6, with D possibly matching TRBD1 (5 bases). CDR3 length: 13 residues. V lost 1 base, J lost 13 bases, and 14 bases lay in between. Per germline, CDR1 DFQATT and CDR2 SNEGSKA (reference sequence). The CDR3 reads CSARGPSGAPLHF. The CDR3 DNA reads TGCAGTGCTAGAGGGCCATCCGGGGCGCCCCTCCACTTT.

This clonotype occurred many times. This chain connects TRBV7-8 to TRBJ2-2, with D perhaps TRBD1 or TRBD2 (5 bases each). The CDR3 totals 15 residues. The V gene lost 5 bases and the J gene lost 0 bases, with 10 bases spanning the gap. Germline loops: CDR1 SGHVS, CDR2 FQNEAQ. This CDR3 reads CASSTGRSNTGELFF. In nucleotides, the CDR3 is TGTGCCAGCAGCACGGGACGGTCGAACACCGGGGAGCTGTTTTTT.

The chain combines TRBV11-2 with TRBJ2-7, with D unresolved. CDR1 is SGHAT, CDR2 FQNNGV, per germline. This CDR3 is built from 13 residues. The V end was cut by 2 bases, the J end by 2 bases, with 7 bases between. The chain's CDR3 is CASSLSAAYEQYF. DNA for the CDR3: TGTGCCAGCAGCTTATCGGCAGCCTACGAGCAGTACTTC.

The gene calls are TRBV25-1 and TRBJ1-4; TRBD1 matches at 9 bases. V lost 5 bases and J lost 13; bases outside the gene matches: 8. CDR1 and CDR2 from the germline V gene are MGHDK and SYGVNS. There are 13 residues in the CDR3. In DNA, the CDR3 is TGTGCCAGCAGTCCCACAGGGGGCGAGAGACTGTTTTTT. This translates into CASSPTGGERLFF. The whole variable domain, remainder taken from reference TRBV25-1 and TRBJ1-4, is EADIYQTPRYLVIGTGKKITLECSQTMGHDKMYWYQQDPGMELHLIHYSYGVNSTEKGDLSSESTVSRIRTEHFPLTLESARPSHTSQYLCASSPTGGERLFFGSGTQLSVL.

The CDR3 sequence is CASSTLGTVNTEAFF. In nucleotides, the CDR3 is TGTGCCAGCAGTACCCTAGGGACAGTGAACACTGAAGCTTTCTTT. The V and J genes are TRBV12-3 or TRBV12-4 and TRBJ1-1, with 7 bases aligning to TRBD1. The CDR3 runs to 15 residues. Trimming removed 5 bases from V and 0 bases from J; junction bases left unmatched: 6.

V and J are TRBV5-5 and TRBJ1-6; D is unclear. Trimming took 5 bases from V and 7 from J, leaving 7 bases between them. The germline V gene has CDR1 SGHKS and CDR2 YYEKEE (reference sequence). This CDR3 comprises 12 residues. This CDR3 reads CASRSGNSPLHF. CDR3 coding DNA: TGTGCCAGCAGATCAGGCAATTCACCCCTCCACTTT.

Notes on this clonotype: Sequence at one end of the junction differs from germline and may be a read error. The rearrangement joins TRBV15 to TRBJ1-2, with D hard to call. This CDR3 is built from 14 residues. Germline V gene sequence: CDR1 LNHNV, CDR2 YYDKDF (reference sequence). The CDR3 loop reads CASSQDRTVFGYTF. The CDR3 nucleotides read TGTGCCAGCAGCCAAGATCGGACTGTTTTTGGCTACACCTTC.

This clonotype was seen only a few times. This chain links TRBV7-2 with TRBJ1-3; D gene uncertain. CDR1 and CDR2 from the germline V gene are SGHTA and FQGNSA. The CDR3 extends over 16 amino acids. V was shortened by 2 bases and J by 0 bases, with 11 bases between the two germline ends. DNA of the CDR3: TGTGCCAGCAGCTTACCCACACAGAGCTCTGGAAACACCATATATTTT. It translates to CASSLPTQSSGNTIYF. Full variable domain (rest looked up from reference TRBV7-2 and TRBJ1-3): GAGVSQSPSNKVTEKGKDVELRCDPISGHTALYWYRQSLGQGLEFLIYFQGNSAPDKSGLPSDRFSAERTGGSVSTLTIQRTQQEDSAVYLCASSLPTQSSGNTIYFGEGSWLTVV.

In its sample, this clonotype was seen a few times. The rearrangement links TRBV9 to TRBJ1-6, with a tentative D call TRBD1 (6 bases). V was clipped by 4 bases and J by 6 bases, with 14 bases between them. Germline loops: CDR1 SGDLS, CDR2 YYNGEE. This CDR3 has 15 amino acids. The DNA for the CDR3 is TGTGCCAGCAGCCAAGTAAAGGGGGGTAATTCACCCCTCCACTTT. Translation gives CASSQVKGGNSPLHF. Full variable domain (remainder filled in from reference TRBV9 and TRBJ1-6): DSGVTQTPKHLITATGQRVTLRCSPRSGDLSVYWYQQSLDQGLQFLIQYYNGEERAKGNILERFSAQQFPDLHSELNLSSLELGDSALYFCASSQVKGGNSPLHFGNGTRLTVT.

The CDR3 DNA sequence: TGTGCCAGCAGCTTAGCGTCCACCTACGAGCAGTACTTC. As protein: CASSLASTYEQYF. The V call is TRBV7-9, the J call TRBJ2-7; D ambiguous. The CDR3 length is 13 residues. Germline V lookup: CDR1 SEHNR, CDR2 FQNEAQ (reference sequence). Trimming shortened V by 0 bases and J by 2 bases, and 5 bases separated the two germline ends.

The rearrangement joins TRBV15 to TRBJ2-7; 7 bases map to TRBD1. The V gene's germline CDR1 is LNHNV and CDR2 YYDKDF (reference sequence). Unmatched junction bases numbered 7, after V lost 5 bases and J lost 0 bases. CDR3 length: 15 amino acids. This CDR3 reads CATSLTRDSSYEQYF. In DNA, the CDR3 is TGTGCCACCAGCCTAACTCGGGACAGCTCCTACGAGCAGTACTTC.

The J gene is TRBJ2-5, the V gene TRBV7-2, with TRBD2 matching over 13 bases. Germline V lookup: CDR1 SGHTA, CDR2 FQGNSA. V dropped 3 bases and J dropped 5; count of bases not matched to a gene: 3. The CDR3 runs 15 residues. The CDR3 nucleotides are TGTGCCAGCAGCTTCGGACTAGCGGGAGTGGAGACCCAGTACTTC. This encodes CASSFGLAGVETQYF. The variable domain in full, completed from reference TRBV7-2 and TRBJ2-5, reads GAGVSQSPSNKVTEKGKDVELRCDPISGHTALYWYRQSLGQGLEFLIYFQGNSAPDKSGLPSDRFSAERTGGSVSTLTIQRTQQEDSAVYLCASSFGLAGVETQYFGPGTRLLVL.

This clonotype has more than one count but fewer than ten. V and J are TRBV12-3 or TRBV12-4 and TRBJ2-7; no firm D call. V lost 6 bases, J lost 4 bases, and 13 bases lay in between. This CDR3 has 13 residues. The CDR3 DNA reads as TGTGCCAGCAGAGCAGAGAGTGATTACGAGCAGTACTTC. Its translation: CASRAESDYEQYF.

This clonotype was counted a few times. This chain joins TRBV5-1 and TRBJ1-1, with a possible D match to TRBD1 (6 bases). This CDR3 is built from 15 residues. Germline CDR1 reads SGHRS; CDR2 reads YFSETQ. V shed 5 bases and J shed 1 base, with 15 bases lying between them. The DNA of the CDR3 is TGCGCCAGCAGAGATTTACAGGGAGGGAACACTGAAGCTTTCTTT. Translated: CASRDLQGGNTEAFF.

The chain employs TRBV11-2 and TRBJ2-5; tentative D call: TRBD1 (6 bases). The J call may be wrong; the DNA end is better matched by TRBJ2-7. Germline loops: CDR1 SGHAT, CDR2 FQNNGV. This CDR3 comprises 15 residues. CDR3 loop: CASSVDRFGYYEQYF. As DNA, the CDR3 is TGTGCCAGTAGTGTTGACAGGTTTGGCTACTACGAGCAGTACTTC.

This chain links TRBV19 with TRBJ2-2; tentative D call: TRBD2 (6 bases). CDR3 length: 13 amino acids. V lost 5 bases, J lost 9 bases, and 13 bases lay in between. The germline V gene encodes CDR1 LNHDA and CDR2 SQIVND (reference sequence). The CDR3: CASSLTGTWELFF. CDR3 DNA sequence: TGTGCCAGTAGTCTGACCGGGACTTGGGAGCTGTTTTTT.